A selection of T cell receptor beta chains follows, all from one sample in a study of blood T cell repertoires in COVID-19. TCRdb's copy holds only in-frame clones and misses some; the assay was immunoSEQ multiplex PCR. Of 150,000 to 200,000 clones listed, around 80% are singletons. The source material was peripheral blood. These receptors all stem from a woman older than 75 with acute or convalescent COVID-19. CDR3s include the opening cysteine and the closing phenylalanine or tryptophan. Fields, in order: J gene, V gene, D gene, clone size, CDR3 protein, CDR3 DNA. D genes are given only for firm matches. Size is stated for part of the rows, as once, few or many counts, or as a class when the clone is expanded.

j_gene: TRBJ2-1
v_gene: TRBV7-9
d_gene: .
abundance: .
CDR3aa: CASSLGTGVYNEQFF
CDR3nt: TGTGCCAGCAGCTTAGGGACTGGGGTTTACAATGAGCAGTTCTTC

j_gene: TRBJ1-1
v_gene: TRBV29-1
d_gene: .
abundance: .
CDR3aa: CTIHHTEAFF
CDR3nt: TGCACCATTCATCACACTGAAGCTTTCTTT

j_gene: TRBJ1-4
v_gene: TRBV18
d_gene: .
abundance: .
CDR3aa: CASSPGVNEKLFF
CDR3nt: TGTGCCAGCTCACCCGGGGTGAATGAAAAACTGTTTTTT

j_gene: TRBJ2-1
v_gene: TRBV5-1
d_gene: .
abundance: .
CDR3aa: CASSSSGNNEQFF
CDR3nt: TGCGCCAGCAGCTCATCCGGGAACAATGAGCAGTTCTTC

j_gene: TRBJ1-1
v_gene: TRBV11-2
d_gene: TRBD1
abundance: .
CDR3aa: CASNRDRASNTEAFF
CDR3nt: TGTGCCAGCAACCGGGACAGAGCTTCGAACACTGAAGCTTTCTTT

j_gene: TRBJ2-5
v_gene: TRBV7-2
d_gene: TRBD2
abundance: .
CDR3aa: CASSSQRDQTQYF
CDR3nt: TGTGCCAGCAGCTCCCAGCGGGACCAGACCCAGTACTTC

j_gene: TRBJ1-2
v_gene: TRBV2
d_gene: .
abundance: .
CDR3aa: CASSEEQKLDYGYTF
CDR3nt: TGTGCCAGCAGTGAAGAACAAAAGTTGGACTATGGCTACACCTTC

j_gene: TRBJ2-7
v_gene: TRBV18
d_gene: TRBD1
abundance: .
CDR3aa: CASSPGQGMSYEQYF
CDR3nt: TGTGCCAGCTCACCGGGACAGGGGATGTCCTACGAGCAGTACTTC

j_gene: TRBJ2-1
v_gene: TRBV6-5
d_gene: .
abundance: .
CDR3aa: CASSYSMSSYNEQFF
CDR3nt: TGTGCCAGCAGTTACTCTATGAGCTCCTACAATGAGCAGTTCTTC

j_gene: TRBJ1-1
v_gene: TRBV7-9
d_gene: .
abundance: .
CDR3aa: CASSHLRVRRGQNTEAFF
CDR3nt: TGTGCCAGCAGCCACCTCAGGGTCCGCAGGGGCCAGAACACTGAAGCTTTCTTT

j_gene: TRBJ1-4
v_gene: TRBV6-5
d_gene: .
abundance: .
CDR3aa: CASSYSPNEKLFF
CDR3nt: TGTGCCAGCAGTTACAGCCCTAATGAAAAACTGTTTTTT

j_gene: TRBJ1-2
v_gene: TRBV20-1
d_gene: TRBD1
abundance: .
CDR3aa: CSASNRGPGGGYTF
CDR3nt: TGCAGTGCTAGTAATCGGGGACCAGGGGGTGGCTACACCTTC

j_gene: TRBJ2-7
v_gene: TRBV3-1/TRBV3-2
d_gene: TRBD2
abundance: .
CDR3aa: CASSPRLADTPYEQYF
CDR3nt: TGTGCCAGCAGCCCCCGGCTAGCGGATACCCCCTACGAGCAGTACTTC

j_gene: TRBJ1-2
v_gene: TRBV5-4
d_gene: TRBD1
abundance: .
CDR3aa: CASSLGDRDYGYTF
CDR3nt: TGTGCCAGCAGCTTAGGAGACAGGGACTATGGCTACACCTTC

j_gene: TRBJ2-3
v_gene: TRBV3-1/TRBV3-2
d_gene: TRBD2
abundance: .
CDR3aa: CASSRGLASDTQYF
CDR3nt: TGTGCCAGCAGCCGAGGACTAGCTTCCGATACGCAGTATTTT

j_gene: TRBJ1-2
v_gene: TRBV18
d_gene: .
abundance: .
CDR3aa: CASSPTGNPTYGYTF
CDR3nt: TGTGCCAGCTCACCGACAGGAAACCCAACCTATGGCTACACCTTC

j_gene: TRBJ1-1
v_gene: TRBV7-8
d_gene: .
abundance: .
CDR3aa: CASSPRSGSEAFF
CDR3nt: TGTGCCAGCAGCCCCAGGTCCGGCAGTGAAGCTTTCTTT

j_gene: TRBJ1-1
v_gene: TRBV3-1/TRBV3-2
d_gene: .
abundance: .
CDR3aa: CASSSGDTEAFF
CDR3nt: TGTGCCAGCAGCTCCGGGGACACTGAAGCTTTCTTT

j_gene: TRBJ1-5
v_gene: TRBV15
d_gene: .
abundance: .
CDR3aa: CATSTRQVMGQPQHF
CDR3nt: TGTGCCACCAGCACACGACAGGTAATGGGTCAGCCCCAGCATTTT

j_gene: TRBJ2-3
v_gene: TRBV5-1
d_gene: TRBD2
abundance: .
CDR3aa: CASSPGASGTTDTQYF
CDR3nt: TGCGCCAGCAGCCCCGGGGCTAGCGGGACCACAGATACGCAGTATTTT

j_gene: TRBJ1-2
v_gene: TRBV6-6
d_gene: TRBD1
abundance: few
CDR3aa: CASTTGGGGDGYTF
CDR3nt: TGTGCCAGCACTACAGGGGGAGGAGGTGATGGCTACACCTTC

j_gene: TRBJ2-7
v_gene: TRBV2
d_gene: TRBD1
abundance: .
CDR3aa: CASSVQGQGYEQYF
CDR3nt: TGTGCCAGCAGTGTTCAGGGACAGGGCTACGAGCAGTACTTC

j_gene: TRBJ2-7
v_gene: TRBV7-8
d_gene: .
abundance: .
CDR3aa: CATRYISSYEQYF
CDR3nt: TGTGCCACCAGGTATATTAGCTCCTACGAGCAGTACTTC

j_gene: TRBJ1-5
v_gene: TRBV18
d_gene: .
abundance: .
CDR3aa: CASSPWGGADQPQHF
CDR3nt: TGTGCCAGCTCACCATGGGGAGGGGCGGATCAGCCCCAGCATTTT

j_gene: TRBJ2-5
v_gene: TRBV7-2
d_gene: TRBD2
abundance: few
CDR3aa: CASGLGSGRGETQYF
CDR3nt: TGTGCCAGCGGCTTGGGTAGCGGGAGGGGGGAGACCCAGTACTTC

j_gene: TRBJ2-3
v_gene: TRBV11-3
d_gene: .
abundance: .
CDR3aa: CASSSSRVSTDTQYF
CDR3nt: TGTGCCAGCAGCTCCAGTCGGGTGTCCACAGATACGCAGTATTTT

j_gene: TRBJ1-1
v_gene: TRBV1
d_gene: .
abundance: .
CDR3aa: CTSSRDREGTEAFF
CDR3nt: TGCACCAGCAGCCGGGACAGGGAAGGCACTGAAGCTTTCTTT

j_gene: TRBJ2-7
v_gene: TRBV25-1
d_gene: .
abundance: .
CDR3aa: CASSGEQGRTYEQYF
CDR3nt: TGTGCCAGCAGTGGGGAGCAGGGGCGAACCTACGAGCAGTACTTC

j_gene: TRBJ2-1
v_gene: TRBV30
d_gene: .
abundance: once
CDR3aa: CAWSVLGARKCFF
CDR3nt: TGTGCCTGGAGTGTACTGGGGGCCAGAAAATGTTTCTTC

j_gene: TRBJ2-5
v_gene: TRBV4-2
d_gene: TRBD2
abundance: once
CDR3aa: CASSQGYGLAGADQETQYF
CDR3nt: TGTGCCAGCAGCCAAGGTTACGGACTAGCGGGAGCGGACCAAGAGACCCAGTACTTC

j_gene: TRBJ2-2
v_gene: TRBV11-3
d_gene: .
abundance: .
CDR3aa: CASSSREPNTGELFF
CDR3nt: TGTGCCAGCAGCTCCAGGGAACCGAACACCGGGGAGCTGTTTTTT

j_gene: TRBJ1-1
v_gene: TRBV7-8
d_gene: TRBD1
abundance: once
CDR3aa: CASSPGQGRRTEAFF
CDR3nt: TGTGCCAGCAGCCCAGGACAGGGGAGGCGAACTGAAGCTTTCTTT

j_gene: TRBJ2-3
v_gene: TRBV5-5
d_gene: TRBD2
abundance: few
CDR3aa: CASILAGVVDTQYF
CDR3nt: TGTGCCAGCATACTAGCGGGAGTCGTAGATACGCAGTATTTT

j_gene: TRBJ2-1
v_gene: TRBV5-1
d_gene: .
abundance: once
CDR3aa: CASRRVGGLYNEQFF
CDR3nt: TGCGCCAGCAGACGCGTCGGAGGTCTCTACAATGAGCAGTTCTTC

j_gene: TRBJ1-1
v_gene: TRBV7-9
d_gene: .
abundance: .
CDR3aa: CASSLTVNTEAFF
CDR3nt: TGTGCCAGCAGCTTGACTGTGAACACTGAAGCTTTCTTT

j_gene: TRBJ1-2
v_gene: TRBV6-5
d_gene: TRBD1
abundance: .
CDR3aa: CASSLQGAYGYTF
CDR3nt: TGTGCCAGCAGTCTACAGGGGGCGTATGGCTACACCTTC

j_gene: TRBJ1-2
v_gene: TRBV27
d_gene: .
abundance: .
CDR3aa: CASSRLQGANYGYTF
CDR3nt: TGTGCCAGCAGTAGACTACAGGGAGCTAACTATGGCTACACCTTC

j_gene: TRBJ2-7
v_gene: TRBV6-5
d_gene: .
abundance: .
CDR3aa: CASSTRGEQYF
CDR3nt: TGTGCCAGCAGTACCAGGGGCGAGCAGTACTTC

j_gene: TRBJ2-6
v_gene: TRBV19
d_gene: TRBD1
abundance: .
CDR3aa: CASSTRQGAAAGANVLTF
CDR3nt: TGTGCCAGTTCGACCCGACAGGGTGCTGCAGCTGGGGCCAACGTCCTGACTTTC

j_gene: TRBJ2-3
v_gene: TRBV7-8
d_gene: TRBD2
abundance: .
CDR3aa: CASSARSGRTDTQYF
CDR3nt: TGTGCCAGCAGCGCCCGTAGCGGGCGCACAGATACGCAGTATTTT

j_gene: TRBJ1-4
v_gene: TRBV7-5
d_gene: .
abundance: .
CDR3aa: CVRSLDDRGPGNEKLFF
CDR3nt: TGTGTCAGAAGCTTAGACGACAGGGGGCCGGGTAATGAAAAACTGTTTTTT

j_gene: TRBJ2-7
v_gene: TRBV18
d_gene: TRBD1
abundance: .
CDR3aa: CASSRSTGETEQYF
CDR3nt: TGTGCCAGCTCGCGCTCGACAGGGGAGACCGAGCAGTACTTC

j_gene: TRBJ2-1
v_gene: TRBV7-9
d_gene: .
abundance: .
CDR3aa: CASSLGGGLNNEQFF
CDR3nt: TGTGCCAGCAGCTTAGGAGGGGGTTTGAACAATGAGCAGTTCTTC

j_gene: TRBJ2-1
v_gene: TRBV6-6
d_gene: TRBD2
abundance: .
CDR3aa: CASSGGTSGSSNEQFF
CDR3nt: TGTGCCAGCAGTGGCGGGACTAGCGGGAGCTCGAATGAGCAGTTCTTC

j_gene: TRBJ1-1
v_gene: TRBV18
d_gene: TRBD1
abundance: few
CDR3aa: CASSPPTGSNMNTEAFF
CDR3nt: TGTGCCAGCTCACCACCGACAGGGAGTAATATGAACACTGAAGCTTTCTTT

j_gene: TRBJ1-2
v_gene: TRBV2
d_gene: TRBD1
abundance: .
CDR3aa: CANYHGGGVYGYTF
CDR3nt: TGTGCCAACTACCATGGAGGGGGCGTCTATGGCTACACCTTC

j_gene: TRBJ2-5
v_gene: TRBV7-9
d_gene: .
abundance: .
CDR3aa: CASQTGQETQYF
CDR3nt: TGTGCCAGCCAGACAGGTCAAGAGACCCAGTACTTC

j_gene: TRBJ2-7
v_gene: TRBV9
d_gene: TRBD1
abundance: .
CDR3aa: CASSEGDSASYEQYF
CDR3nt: TGTGCCAGCAGCGAGGGGGACAGCGCCTCCTACGAGCAGTACTTC

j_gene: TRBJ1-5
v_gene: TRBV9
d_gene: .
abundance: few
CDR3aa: CASSSRQPNNQPQHF
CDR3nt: TGTGCCAGCAGCAGCCGACAGCCCAACAATCAGCCCCAGCATTTT

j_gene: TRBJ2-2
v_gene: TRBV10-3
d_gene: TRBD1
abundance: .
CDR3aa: CAISAAGQGHTGELFF
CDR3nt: TGTGCCATCAGTGCCGCGGGACAGGGCCACACCGGGGAGCTGTTTTTT

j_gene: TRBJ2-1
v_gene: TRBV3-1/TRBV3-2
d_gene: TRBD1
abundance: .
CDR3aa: CASSWFTGANEQFF
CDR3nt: TGTGCCAGCAGCTGGTTTACAGGGGCGAATGAGCAGTTCTTC

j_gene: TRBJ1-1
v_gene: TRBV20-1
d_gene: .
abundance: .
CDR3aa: CSALSGEVAFF
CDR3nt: TGCAGTGCTCTTTCAGGGGAAGTAGCTTTCTTT

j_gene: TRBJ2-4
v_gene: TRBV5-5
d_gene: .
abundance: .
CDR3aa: CASSLAFGGLRNIQYF
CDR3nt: TGTGCCAGCAGCTTGGCCTTTGGGGGCCTGCGAAACATTCAGTACTTC

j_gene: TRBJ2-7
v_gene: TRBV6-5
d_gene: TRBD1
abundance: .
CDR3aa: CASRGTVRNYEQYF
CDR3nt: TGTGCCAGCAGGGGGACAGTTCGTAACTACGAGCAGTACTTC

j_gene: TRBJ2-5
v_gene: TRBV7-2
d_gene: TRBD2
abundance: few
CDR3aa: CASTEREGETQYF
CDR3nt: TGTGCCAGCACCGAGCGGGAGGGAGAGACCCAGTACTTC

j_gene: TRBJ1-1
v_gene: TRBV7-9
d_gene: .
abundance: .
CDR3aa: CASSSGVNLNTEAFF
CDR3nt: TGTGCCAGCAGCTCAGGGGTGAACTTGAACACTGAAGCTTTCTTT

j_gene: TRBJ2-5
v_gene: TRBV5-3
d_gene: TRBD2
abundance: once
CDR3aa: CARSLGTASGRPPQETQYF
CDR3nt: TGTGCCAGAAGCTTGGGAACCGCTAGCGGGAGGCCCCCACAAGAGACCCAGTACTTC